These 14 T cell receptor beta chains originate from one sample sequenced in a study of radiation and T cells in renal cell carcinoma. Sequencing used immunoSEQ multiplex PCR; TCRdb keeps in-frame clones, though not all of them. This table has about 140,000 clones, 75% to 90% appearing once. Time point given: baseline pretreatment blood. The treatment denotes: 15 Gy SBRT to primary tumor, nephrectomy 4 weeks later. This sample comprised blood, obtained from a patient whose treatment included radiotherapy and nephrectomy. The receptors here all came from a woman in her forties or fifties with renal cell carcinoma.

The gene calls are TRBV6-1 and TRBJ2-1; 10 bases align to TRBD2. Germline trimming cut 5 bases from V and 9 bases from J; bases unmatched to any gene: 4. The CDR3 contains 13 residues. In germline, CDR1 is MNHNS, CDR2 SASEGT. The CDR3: CASSLAGVSEQFF. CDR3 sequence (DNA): TGTGCCAGCAGTCTAGCGGGAGTAAGTGAGCAGTTCTTC.

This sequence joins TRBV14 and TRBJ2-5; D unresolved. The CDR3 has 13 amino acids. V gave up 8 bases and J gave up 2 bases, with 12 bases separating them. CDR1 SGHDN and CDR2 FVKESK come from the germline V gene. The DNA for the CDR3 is TGTGCCAGCGGCCTATTAGGGCAAGAGACCCAGTACTTC. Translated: CASGLLGQETQYF. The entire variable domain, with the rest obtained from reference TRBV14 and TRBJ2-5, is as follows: EAGVTQFPSHSVIEKGQTVTLRCDPISGHDNLYWYRRVMGKEIKFLLHFVKESKQDESGMPNNRFLAERTGGTYSTLKVQPAELEDSGVYFCASGLLGQETQYFGPGTRLLVL.

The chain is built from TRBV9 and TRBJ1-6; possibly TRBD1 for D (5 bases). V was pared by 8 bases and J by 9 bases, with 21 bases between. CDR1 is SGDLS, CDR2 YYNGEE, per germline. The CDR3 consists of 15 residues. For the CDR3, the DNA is TGTGCCAGTGCGTATCAGGATCTCGGGGGTTCACCCCTCCACTTT. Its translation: CASAYQDLGGSPLHF.

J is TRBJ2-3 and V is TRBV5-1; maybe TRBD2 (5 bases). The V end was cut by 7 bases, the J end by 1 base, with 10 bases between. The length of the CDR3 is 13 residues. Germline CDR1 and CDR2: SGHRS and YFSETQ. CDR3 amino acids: CASGAVGTDTQYF. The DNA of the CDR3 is TGCGCCAGCGGAGCGGTAGGCACAGATACGCAGTATTTT.

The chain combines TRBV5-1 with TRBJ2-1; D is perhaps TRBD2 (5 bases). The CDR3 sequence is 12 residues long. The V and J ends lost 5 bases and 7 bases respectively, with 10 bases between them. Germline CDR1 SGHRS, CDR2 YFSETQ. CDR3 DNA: TGCGCCAGCAGTTTCGGCGGGAATGAGCAGTTCTTC. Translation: CASSFGGNEQFF.

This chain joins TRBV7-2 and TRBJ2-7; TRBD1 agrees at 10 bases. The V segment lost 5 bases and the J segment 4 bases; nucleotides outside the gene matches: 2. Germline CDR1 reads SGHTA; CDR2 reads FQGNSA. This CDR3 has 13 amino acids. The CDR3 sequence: CASSRQGAYEQYF. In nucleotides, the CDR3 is TGTGCCAGCAGCCGACAGGGGGCTTACGAGCAGTACTTC.

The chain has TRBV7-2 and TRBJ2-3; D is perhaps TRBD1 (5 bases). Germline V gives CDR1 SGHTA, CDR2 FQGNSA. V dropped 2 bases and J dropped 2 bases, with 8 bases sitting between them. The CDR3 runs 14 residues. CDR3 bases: TGTGCCAGCAGCTTAACGACAGCCACAGATACGCAGTATTTT. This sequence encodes CASSLTTATDTQYF.

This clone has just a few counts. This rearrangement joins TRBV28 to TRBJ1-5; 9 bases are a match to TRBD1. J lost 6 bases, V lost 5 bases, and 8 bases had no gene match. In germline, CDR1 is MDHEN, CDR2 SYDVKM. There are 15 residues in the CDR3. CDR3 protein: CASSTQGAGFQPQHF. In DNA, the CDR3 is TGTGCCAGCAGTACACAGGGGGCTGGGTTTCAGCCCCAGCATTTT.

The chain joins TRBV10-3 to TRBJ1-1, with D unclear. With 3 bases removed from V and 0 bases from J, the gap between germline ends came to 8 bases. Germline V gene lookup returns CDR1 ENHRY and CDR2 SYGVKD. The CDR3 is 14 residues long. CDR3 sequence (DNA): TGTGCCATCAGTGAACGGGAAATGAACACTGAAGCTTTCTTT. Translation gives CAISEREMNTEAFF.

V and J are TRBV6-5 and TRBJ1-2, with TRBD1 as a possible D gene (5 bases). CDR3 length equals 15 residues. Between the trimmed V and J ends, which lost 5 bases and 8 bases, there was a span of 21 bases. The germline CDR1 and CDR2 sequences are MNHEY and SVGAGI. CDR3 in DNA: TGTGCCAGCAGTAAATCTTACCAGGGCCTAGGGGGCTACACCTTC. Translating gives CASSKSYQGLGGYTF.

In DNA, the CDR3 is TGCAGTGCTAGAGTAATATATGGCTACACCTTC. It codes for CSARVIYGYTF. The chain is built from TRBV20-1 and TRBJ1-2; D unclear. Germline V gene sequence: CDR1 DFQATT, CDR2 SNEGSKA (reference sequence). V gave up 1 base and J gave up 5 bases, with 5 bases separating them. CDR3 length: 11 residues.

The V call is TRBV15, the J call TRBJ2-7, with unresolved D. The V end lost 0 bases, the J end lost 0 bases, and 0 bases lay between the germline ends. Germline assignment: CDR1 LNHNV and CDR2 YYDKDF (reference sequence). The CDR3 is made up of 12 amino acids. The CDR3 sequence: CATSRDSYEQYF. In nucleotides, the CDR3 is TGTGCCACCAGCAGAGACTCCTACGAGCAGTACTTC.

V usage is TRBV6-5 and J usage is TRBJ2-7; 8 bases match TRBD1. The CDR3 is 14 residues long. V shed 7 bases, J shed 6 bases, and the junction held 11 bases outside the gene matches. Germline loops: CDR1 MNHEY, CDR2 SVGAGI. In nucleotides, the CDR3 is TGTGCCAGCACCGATACAAGGACAGGGCTCGAGCAGTACTTC. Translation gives CASTDTRTGLEQYF.

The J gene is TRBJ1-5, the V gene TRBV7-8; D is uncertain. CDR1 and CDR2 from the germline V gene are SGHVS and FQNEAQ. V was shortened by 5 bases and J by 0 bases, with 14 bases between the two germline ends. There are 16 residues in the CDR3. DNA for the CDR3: TGTGCCAGCAGCCAGCAAGGACGGTATAGCAATCAGCCCCAGCATTTT. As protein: CASSQQGRYSNQPQHF.